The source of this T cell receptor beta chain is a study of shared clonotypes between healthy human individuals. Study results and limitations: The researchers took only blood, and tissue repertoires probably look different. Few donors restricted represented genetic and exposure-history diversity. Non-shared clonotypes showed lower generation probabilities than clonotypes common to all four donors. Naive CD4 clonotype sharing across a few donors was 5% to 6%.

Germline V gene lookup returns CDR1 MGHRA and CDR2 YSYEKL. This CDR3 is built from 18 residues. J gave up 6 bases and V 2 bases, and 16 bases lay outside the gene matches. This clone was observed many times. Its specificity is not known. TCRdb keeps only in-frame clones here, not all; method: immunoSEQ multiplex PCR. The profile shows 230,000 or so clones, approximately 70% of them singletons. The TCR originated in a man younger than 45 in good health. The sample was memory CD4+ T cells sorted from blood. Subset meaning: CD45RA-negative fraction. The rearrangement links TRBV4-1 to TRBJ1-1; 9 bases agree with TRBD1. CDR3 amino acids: CASSQRTRDRVSRAEAFF. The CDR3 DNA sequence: TGCGCCAGCAGCCAACGTACACGGGACAGGGTAAGTAGGGCTGAAGCTTTCTTT.